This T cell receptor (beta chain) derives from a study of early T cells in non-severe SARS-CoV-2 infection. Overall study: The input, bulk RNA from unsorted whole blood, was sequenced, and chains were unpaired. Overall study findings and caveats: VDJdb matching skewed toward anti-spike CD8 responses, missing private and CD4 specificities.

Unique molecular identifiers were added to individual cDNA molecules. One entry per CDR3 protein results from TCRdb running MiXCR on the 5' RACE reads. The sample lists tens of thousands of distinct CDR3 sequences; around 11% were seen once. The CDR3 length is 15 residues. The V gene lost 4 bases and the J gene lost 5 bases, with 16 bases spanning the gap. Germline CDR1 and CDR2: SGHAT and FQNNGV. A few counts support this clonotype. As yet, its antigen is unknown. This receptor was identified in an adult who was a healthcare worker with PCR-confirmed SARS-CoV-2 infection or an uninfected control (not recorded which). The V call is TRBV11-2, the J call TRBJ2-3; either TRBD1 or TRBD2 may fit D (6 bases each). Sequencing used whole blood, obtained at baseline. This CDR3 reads CASSSVGGRGDTQYF. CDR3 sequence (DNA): TGTGCCAGCAGCTCCGTAGGGGGGCGGGGAGATACGCAGTATTTT.